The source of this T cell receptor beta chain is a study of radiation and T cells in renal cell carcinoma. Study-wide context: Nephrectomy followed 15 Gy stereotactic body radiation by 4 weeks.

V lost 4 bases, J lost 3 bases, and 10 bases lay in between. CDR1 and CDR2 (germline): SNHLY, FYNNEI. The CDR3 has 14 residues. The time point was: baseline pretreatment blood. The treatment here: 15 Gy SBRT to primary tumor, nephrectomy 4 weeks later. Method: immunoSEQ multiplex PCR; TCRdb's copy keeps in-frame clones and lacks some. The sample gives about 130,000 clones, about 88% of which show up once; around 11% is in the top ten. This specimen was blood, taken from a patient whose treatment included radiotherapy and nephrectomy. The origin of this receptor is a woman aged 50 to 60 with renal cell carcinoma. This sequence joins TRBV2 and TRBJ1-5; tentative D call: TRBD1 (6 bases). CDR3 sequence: CASSVRQVNQPQHF. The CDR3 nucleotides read TGTGCCAGCAGTGTCAGACAGGTCAATCAGCCCCAGCATTTT.